This TCR beta chain was documented in a study of OX40 agonist ivuxolimab in advanced cancers. Study-wide context: Clinicians treated patients with ivuxolimab, an agonistic anti-OX40 (CD134) antibody.

This clone was counted between two and nine times. V lost 0 bases to trimming and J lost 4 bases, with 6 bases between them. The CDR3 covers 13 residues. Germline V lookup: CDR1 MNHEY, CDR2 SVGAGI. Clones were sequenced by immunoSEQ multiplex PCR, and TCRdb holds only the in-frame ones, with some missing. Altogether under 90,000 clones are present, about nine tenths being singletons, with the ten largest covering about 1.8%. The sequencing here drew on CD4+ or CD8+ T cells sorted from blood, taken in a trial of the OX40 agonist ivuxolimab. The TCR sequence derives from an adult with an advanced solid tumor such as melanoma, head and neck, liver or kidney cancer. The rearrangement links TRBV6-5 to TRBJ1-2; D not resolved. CDR3 amino acids: CASSYSMRYGYTF. The CDR3 nucleotides are TGTGCCAGCAGTTACTCGATGCGCTATGGCTACACCTTC.